These T cell receptor beta chains were read from a single sample in a study of blood T cell repertoires in COVID-19. Measured with immunoSEQ multiplex PCR; TCRdb has only the in-frame clones, and not every one. The sample yields roughly 220,000 clones, 85% to 90% seen once. The sample comprised peripheral blood. The origin of the receptors is a woman aged 50 to 65 with COVID-19, enrolled during active disease. The CDR3 runs from the conserved cysteine through the conserved F or W. Each record gives: clone size, CDR3 length, V gene, D gene, J gene, CDR3 protein, CDR3 DNA. The D gene is left open where the match is weak. A row's size may be missing; if present it is once, few, many or a size class.

>NA|14|TRBV4-3|TRBD1|TRBJ1-2
CASSPGGAGYGYTF
TGCGCCAGCAGCCCAGGGGGCGCAGGCTATGGCTACACCTTC
>NA|17|TRBV7-2|TRBD2|TRBJ2-3
CASSPGGGGTFTDTQYF
TGTGCCAGCAGCCCCGGTGGCGGGGGGACATTCACAGATACGCAGTATTTT
>NA|8|TRBV21-1|NA|TRBJ1-5
CASRPGLF
TGTGCCAGCAGGCCAGGGTTGTTT
>NA|16|TRBV24-1|NA|TRBJ2-1
CATSVGGLQIYNEQFF
TGTGCCACCAGTGTGGGTGGGCTCCAGATATACAATGAGCAGTTCTTC
>NA|14|TRBV7-2|NA|TRBJ1-1
CASSPSQLNTEAFF
TGTGCCAGCAGCCCGAGTCAACTGAACACTGAAGCTTTCTTT
>few|15|TRBV5-1|NA|TRBJ2-1
CASNVIGGTGNEQFF
TGCGCCAGCAACGTCATAGGTGGGACTGGGAATGAGCAGTTCTTC
>once|17|TRBV7-2|NA|TRBJ2-5
CASSPKGGGAYQETQYF
TGTGCCAGCAGCCCCAAAGGGGGGGGCGCGTACCAAGAGACCCAGTACTTC
>NA|17|TRBV6-1|NA|TRBJ1-5
CASSGGAGTPNNQPQHF
TGTGCCAGCAGTGGAGGTGCGGGGACGCCCAACAATCAGCCCCAGCATTTT
>NA|13|TRBV28|TRBD1|TRBJ1-2
CASSSYRGSGYTF
TGTGCCAGCAGTTCGTACAGGGGTAGTGGCTACACCTTC
>NA|15|TRBV7-2|TRBD1|TRBJ2-3
CASSFRDRRSDTQYF
TGTGCCAGCAGCTTCCGGGACAGGAGATCAGATACGCAGTATTTT
>NA|15|TRBV5-5|TRBD2|TRBJ2-5
CASSLAVAGVGTQYF
TGTGCCAGCAGCTTGGCGGTAGCGGGGGTCGGGACCCAGTACTTC
>NA|12|TRBV4-2|NA|TRBJ2-2
CASSPSVGELFF
TGTGCCAGCAGCCCCTCCGTCGGGGAGCTGTTTTTT
>NA|15|TRBV6-5|NA|TRBJ1-3
CASTRAGGPGNTIYF
TGTGCCAGCACTCGAGCGGGGGGCCCTGGAAACACCATATATTTT
>once|12|TRBV19|NA|TRBJ2-5
CASSGGKETQYF
TGTGCCAGTAGTGGAGGGAAAGAGACCCAGTACTTC
>NA|16|TRBV24-1|NA|TRBJ2-3
CATSDLLGRVSDTQYF
TGTGCCACCAGTGATTTGCTCGGCAGGGTCTCAGATACGCAGTATTTT
>NA|14|TRBV5-4|NA|TRBJ2-1
CASSSQDSYNEQFF
TGTGCCAGCAGCTCGCAGGACTCCTACAATGAGCAGTTCTTC
>NA|14|TRBV6-5|NA|TRBJ1-2
CASSRTETGYGYTF
TGTGCCAGCAGTAGGACAGAGACAGGCTATGGCTACACCTTC
>once|14|TRBV30|NA|TRBJ1-3
CAWSNQGSGNTIYF
TGTGCCTGGAGCAACCAGGGTTCTGGAAACACCATATATTTT
>once|14|TRBV10-3|NA|TRBJ1-2
CAITDSRVLYGYTF
TGTGCCATTACCGACAGTCGGGTCCTCTATGGCTACACCTTC
>NA|17|TRBV28|TRBD1|TRBJ1-4
CASSLIGTGGPNEKLFF
TGTGCCAGCAGTTTAATAGGTACAGGGGGCCCCAATGAAAAACTGTTTTTT
>NA|15|TRBV5-8|TRBD1|TRBJ2-1
CASSTNLQGLGEQFF
TGTGCCAGCAGCACGAACCTACAGGGGTTGGGGGAGCAGTTCTTC
>NA|10|TRBV29-1|NA|TRBJ2-1
CSVGDTPTFF
TGCAGCGTTGGGGACACCCCTACGTTCTTC
>NA|16|TRBV19|TRBD1|TRBJ1-2
CASSATSGQPLYGYTF
TGTGCCAGTAGTGCCACATCGGGACAGCCTCTCTATGGCTACACCTTC
>NA|15|TRBV10-3|TRBD2|TRBJ2-1
CAIRKLAGGQNEQFF
TGTGCCATCAGGAAACTAGCGGGGGGTCAGAATGAGCAGTTCTTC
>NA|16|TRBV6-6|NA|TRBJ1-3
CASSPPREKGTNTIYF
TGTGCCAGCAGTCCCCCGAGGGAAAAAGGAACGAACACCATATATTTT
>once|13|TRBV10-2|NA|TRBJ1-2
CASQGVGNYGYTF
TGCGCCAGCCAGGGTGTCGGAAACTATGGCTACACCTTC
>NA|14|TRBV19|NA|TRBJ1-1
CASSIDSRNTEAFF
TGTGCCAGTAGTATAGACAGTCGGAACACTGAAGCTTTCTTT
>NA|16|TRBV5-1|TRBD1|TRBJ1-3
CASSLADRESGNTIYF
TGCGCCAGCAGCTTGGCCGACAGGGAGTCTGGAAACACCATATATTTT
>NA|16|TRBV5-6|TRBD1|TRBJ2-5
CASSGGQSRTAETQYF
TGTGCCAGCAGCGGGGGACAGAGCCGAACTGCAGAGACCCAGTACTTC
>NA|15|TRBV5-8|TRBD2|TRBJ2-2
CASSSGLASTGELFF
TGTGCCAGCAGCTCGGGACTAGCGTCCACCGGGGAGCTGTTTTTT
>NA|16|TRBV5-1|NA|TRBJ1-1
CASSLVPASMNTEAFF
TGCGCCAGCAGCTTGGTACCCGCGTCCATGAACACTGAAGCTTTCTTT
>NA|13|TRBV11-3|TRBD1|TRBJ2-2
CASGQGMSGELFF
TGTGCCAGCGGACAGGGCATGTCCGGGGAGCTGTTTTTT
>NA|12|TRBV24-1|NA|TRBJ2-7
CATSDLWGRQYF
TGTGCCACCAGTGATTTATGGGGGCGGCAGTACTTC
>NA|14|TRBV27|NA|TRBJ1-5
CASSFQGSNQPQHF
TGTGCCAGCAGTTTTCAGGGTAGCAATCAGCCCCAGCATTTT
>once|14|TRBV19|TRBD1|TRBJ1-1
CASSRDRRNTEAFF
TGTGCCAGTAGCCGGGACAGAAGGAACACTGAAGCTTTCTTT
>NA|12|TRBV28|TRBD1|TRBJ1-2
CASSLTGSGYTF
TGTGCCAGCAGTTTGACAGGGTCGGGCTACACCTTC
>NA|15|TRBV19|NA|TRBJ1-5
CASKETGVSNQPQHF
TGTGCCAGTAAAGAGACAGGAGTCAGCAATCAGCCCCAGCATTTT
>NA|14|TRBV28|TRBD2|TRBJ2-2
CASSLRTSTGELFF
TGTGCCAGCAGTTTAAGGACTAGTACCGGGGAGCTGTTTTTT
>NA|16|TRBV6-1|TRBD1|TRBJ2-2
CASSGSRGIVTGELFF
TGTGCCAGCAGTGGGAGCAGGGGGATTGTCACCGGGGAGCTGTTTTTT
>NA|14|TRBV5-1|TRBD1|TRBJ1-2
CASSLVGQDTGYTF
TGCGCCAGCAGCTTGGTGGGACAGGATACTGGCTACACCTTC
>NA|17|TRBV9|NA|TRBJ1-3
CASSHPVWGLRVGTIYF
TGTGCCAGCAGCCACCCTGTTTGGGGGCTTCGGGTGGGCACCATATATTTT
>NA|16|TRBV6-6|TRBD2|TRBJ2-5
CASRGWAGEFQETQYF
TGTGCCAGCAGGGGGTGGGCGGGGGAGTTTCAAGAGACCCAGTACTTC
>NA|15|TRBV5-1|NA|TRBJ1-5
CASSFTGMSNQPQHF
TGCGCCAGCAGCTTTACGGGGATGAGCAATCAGCCCCAGCATTTT
>NA|13|TRBV7-2|NA|TRBJ2-7
CASSRDVLGEQYF
TGTGCCAGCAGCCGGGATGTCTTGGGAGAGCAGTACTTC
>few|16|TRBV12-5|TRBD1|TRBJ1-5
CASGLVRQGEIQPQHF
TGTGCTAGTGGTTTGGTACGCCAGGGGGAGATTCAGCCCCAGCATTTT
>NA|13|TRBV29-1|TRBD1|TRBJ2-2
CSADRARGGELFF
TGCAGCGCTGACAGGGCCCGAGGCGGGGAGCTGTTTTTT
>NA|13|TRBV3-1/TRBV3-2|NA|TRBJ1-1
CASSTTPQSQAFF
TGTGCCAGCTCAACCACTCCACAGAGTCAAGCTTTCTTT
>NA|14|TRBV5-1|NA|TRBJ2-7
CASSLGPEGSEQYF
TGCGCCAGCAGCTTGGGGCCAGAGGGAAGCGAGCAGTACTTC
>NA|12|TRBV29-1|NA|TRBJ1-4
CSVQSTNEKLFF
TGCAGCGTTCAGTCAACTAATGAAAAACTGTTTTTT
>NA|15|TRBV3-1/TRBV3-2|NA|TRBJ1-1
CASSQETARNTEAFF
TGTGCCAGCAGCCAGGAGACAGCGAGGAACACTGAAGCTTTCTTT